The 9 T cell receptor beta chains below all came from one sample that was sequenced in a study of type 1 regulatory T cells. These receptors have no known antigen. TCRdb called the reads again in MiXCR, with one record for every CDR3 protein. The table has around 14,000 distinct CDR3 sequences, about 13% seen once. The sequencing input was cultured T cells, either the whole culture or a sorted T cell fraction (not recorded which). The receptors shown here come from a human donor in good health.

This clonotype was counted many times. The chain links TRBV18 to TRBJ1-1; D uncertain. V was cut by 0 bases and J by 4 bases, with 6 bases left in between. The germline V gene has CDR1 KGHSH and CDR2 LQKENI. The length of the CDR3 is 13 residues. CDR3 protein: CASSPPGFTEAFF. The CDR3 region has the DNA TGTGCCAGCTCACCACCAGGCTTCACTGAAGCTTTCTTT. The entire variable domain, with the rest obtained from reference TRBV18 and TRBJ1-1, is as follows: NAGVMQNPRHLVRRRGQEARLRCSPMKGHSHVYWYRQLPEEGLKFMVYLQKENIIDESGMPKERFSAEFPKEGPSILRIQQVVRGDSAAYFCASSPPGFTEAFFGQGTRLTVV.

This clonotype was found once. Being one base from a much bigger clone, this may be a read error. CDR3 in amino acids: CVSSPVIYGYTF. The CDR3 nucleotides are TGTGTCAGCAGCCCCGTTATATATGGCTACACCTTC. The rearrangement joins TRBV7-2 to TRBJ1-2; D is undetermined. From germline, CDR1 is SGHTA and CDR2 FQGNSA. The CDR3 contains 12 residues.

In its sample, this clonotype was seen many times. The chain links TRBV5-1 to TRBJ2-7; 7 bases fit TRBD2. V dropped 7 bases and J dropped 5; count of bases not matched to a gene: 15. Germline V gene lookup returns CDR1 SGHRS and CDR2 YFSETQ. The CDR3 is 15 amino acids. Here the CDR3 reads CASGTAGGLGNEQYF. The CDR3 DNA reads TGCGCCAGCGGCACGGCCGGGGGGTTAGGTAACGAGCAGTACTTC.

The sample holds many counts of this clonotype. J is TRBJ1-1 and V is TRBV18; D perhaps matches TRBD1 (6 bases). Germline values: CDR1 KGHSH, CDR2 LQKENI. The V and J ends lost 5 bases and 4 bases respectively, with 14 bases between them. This CDR3 has 14 residues. DNA for the CDR3: TGTGCCAGCTCAGCCGTGGGGGGGCCCACTGAAGCTTTCTTT. It specifies CASSAVGGPTEAFF.

Ten or more counts support this clonotype. The chain uses TRBV5-1 and TRBJ2-2; 8 nucleotides align to TRBD1. Germline CDR1 is SGHRS and CDR2 is YFSETQ. The CDR3 runs to 15 residues. The ends lost 4 bases at V and 3 bases at J; junction bases unmatched: 5. The CDR3 protein is CASSARGRDTGELFF. The CDR3 region has the DNA TGCGCCAGCAGCGCCAGGGGGCGCGACACCGGGGAGCTGTTTTTT.

Only a few counts were recorded for this clonotype. This chain links TRBV18 with TRBJ1-1; 7 bases match TRBD1. The J segment lost 4 bases and the V segment lost 6 bases, leaving 8 bases of the junction unmatched. Germline CDR1 KGHSH, CDR2 LQKENI. The CDR3 loop spans 14 amino acids. In nucleotides, the CDR3 is TGTGCCAGCTCGGAGGGGGCATGGAGCACTGAAGCTTTCTTT. Residues: CASSEGAWSTEAFF.

The chain is built from TRBV6-6 and TRBJ2-2, with 12 bases matching TRBD2. The CDR3 covers 15 residues. V shed 6 bases, J shed 4 bases, and the junction held 3 bases outside the gene matches. CDR1 is MNHNY, CDR2 SVGAGI, per germline (reference sequence). CDR3 sequence reads: CASRSSGRATGELFF. The CDR3 nucleotides read TGTGCCAGCAGGTCTAGCGGGAGGGCCACCGGGGAGCTGTTTTTT.

This chain connects TRBV18 to TRBJ2-3; D not resolved. Germline loops: CDR1 KGHSH, CDR2 LQKENI. There are 12 residues in the CDR3. The V and J ends lost 4 bases and 5 bases respectively, with 7 bases between them. Written as DNA, the CDR3 is TGTGCCAGCTCACAAGAGAGAGATACGCAGTATTTT. Translated: CASSQERDTQYF.

This chain joins TRBV5-4 and TRBJ1-6, with D hard to call. V was pared by 3 bases and J by 0 bases, with 10 bases between. CDR3 size: 16 residues. Germline values: CDR1 SGHNT, CDR2 YYREEE (reference sequence). CDR3 bases: TGTGCCAGCAGCTCTAGGCTGAGCTCCTATAATTCACCCCTCCACTTT. As protein: CASSSRLSSYNSPLHF.